This T cell receptor (beta chain) was identified during a study of T-cell reconstitution after alpha-beta-depleted transplantation in children. Unique molecular identifiers were incorporated when the TCRbeta library was constructed. One entry per CDR3 protein, called by TCRdb with MiXCR from the PCR reads. This table holds roughly 190,000 distinct CDR3 sequences, roughly 14% found once. The sample holds a few counts of this clonotype. This CDR3 comprises 14 residues. Trimming took off 3 bases at V and 4 bases at J, with 9 bases between the two ends. The germline V gene encodes CDR1 MNHEY and CDR2 SMNVEV (reference sequence).

This specimen consisted of PBMCs from the stem cell graft donor, obtained from the stem cell graft. This receptor was identified in a human donor who donated a stem cell graft to a child with acute lymphoblastic leukemia. The chain couples TRBV27 to TRBJ1-4; D possibly corresponds to TRBD1 (6 bases). CDR3 DNA sequence: TGTGCCAGCAGTTTCAACAGGGTTAATGAAAAACTGTTTTTT. Protein: CASSFNRVNEKLFF. The entire variable domain, with the rest obtained from reference TRBV27 and TRBJ1-4, is as follows: EAQVTQNPRYLITVTGKKLTVTCSQNMNHEYMSWYRQDPGLGLRQIYYSMNVEVTDKGDVPEGYKVSRKEKRNFPLILESPSPNQTSLYFCASSFNRVNEKLFFGSGTQLSVL.